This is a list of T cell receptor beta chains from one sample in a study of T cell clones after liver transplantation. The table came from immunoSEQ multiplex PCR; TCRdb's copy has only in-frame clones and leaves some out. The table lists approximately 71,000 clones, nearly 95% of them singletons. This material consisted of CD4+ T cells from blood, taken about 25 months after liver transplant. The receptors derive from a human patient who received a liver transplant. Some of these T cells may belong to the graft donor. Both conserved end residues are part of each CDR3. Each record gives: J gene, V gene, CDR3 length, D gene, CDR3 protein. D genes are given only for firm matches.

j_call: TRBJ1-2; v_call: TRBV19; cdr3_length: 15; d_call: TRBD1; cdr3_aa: CASSQPGGLFYGYTF
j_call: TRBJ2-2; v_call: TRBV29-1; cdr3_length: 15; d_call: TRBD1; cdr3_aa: CSVTPTGDVTGELFF
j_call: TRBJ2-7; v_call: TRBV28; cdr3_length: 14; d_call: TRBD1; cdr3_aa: CASSNRGLSYEQYF
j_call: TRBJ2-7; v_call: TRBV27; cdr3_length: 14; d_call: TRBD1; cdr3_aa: CASSPRDRVREQYF
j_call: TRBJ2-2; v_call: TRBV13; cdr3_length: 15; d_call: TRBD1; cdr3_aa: CASSLAGQITGELFF
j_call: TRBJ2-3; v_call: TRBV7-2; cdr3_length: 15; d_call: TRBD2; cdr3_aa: CASSFQREFADTQYF
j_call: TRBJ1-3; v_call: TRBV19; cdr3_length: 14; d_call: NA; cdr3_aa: CASSKAVSGNTIYF
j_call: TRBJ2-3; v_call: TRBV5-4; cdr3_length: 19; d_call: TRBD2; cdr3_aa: CASSRFLASGRNGTDTQYF
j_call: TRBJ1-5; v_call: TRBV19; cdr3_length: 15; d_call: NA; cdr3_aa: CASRADGGSNQPQHF
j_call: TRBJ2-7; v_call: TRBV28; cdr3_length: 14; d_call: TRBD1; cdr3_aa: CASSPGQVSYEQYF
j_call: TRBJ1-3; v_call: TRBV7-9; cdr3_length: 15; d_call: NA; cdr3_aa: CASSSDSPSGNTIYF
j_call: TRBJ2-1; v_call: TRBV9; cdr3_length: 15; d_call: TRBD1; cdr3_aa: CASSVSGQGYNEQFF
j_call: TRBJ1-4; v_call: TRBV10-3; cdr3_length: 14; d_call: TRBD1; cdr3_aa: CAITAGGANEKLFF
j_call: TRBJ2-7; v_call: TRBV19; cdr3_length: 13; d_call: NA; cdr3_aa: CASSITSGYEQYF
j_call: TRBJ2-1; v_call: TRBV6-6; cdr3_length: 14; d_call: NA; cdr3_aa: CASSYSQGKGEQFF
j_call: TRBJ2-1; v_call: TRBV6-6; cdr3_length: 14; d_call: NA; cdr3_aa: CASSYSKTPSEQFF
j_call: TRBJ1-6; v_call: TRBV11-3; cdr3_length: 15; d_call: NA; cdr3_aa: CASSLDRLNNSPLHF
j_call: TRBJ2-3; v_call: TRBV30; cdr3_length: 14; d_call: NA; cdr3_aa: CAWRVGTSTDTQYF
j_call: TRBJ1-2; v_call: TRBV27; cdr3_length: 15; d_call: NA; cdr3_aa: CASSLRRQANYGYTF
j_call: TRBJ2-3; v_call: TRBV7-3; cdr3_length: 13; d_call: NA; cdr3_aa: CASSLASTDTQYF
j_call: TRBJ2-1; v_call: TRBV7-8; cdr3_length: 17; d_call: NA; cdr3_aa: CASSPKPGQKFENEQFF
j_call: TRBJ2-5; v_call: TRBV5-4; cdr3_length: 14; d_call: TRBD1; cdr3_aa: CASSPGTGQETQYF
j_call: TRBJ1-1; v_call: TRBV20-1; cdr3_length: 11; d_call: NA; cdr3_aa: CSARVGTSAFF
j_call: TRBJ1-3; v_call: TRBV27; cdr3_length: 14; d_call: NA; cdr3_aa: CASSLSGAGNTIYF
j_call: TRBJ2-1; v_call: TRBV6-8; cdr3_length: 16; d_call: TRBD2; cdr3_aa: CASSDTLAGGYNEQFF
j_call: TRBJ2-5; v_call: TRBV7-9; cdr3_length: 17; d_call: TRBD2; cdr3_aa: CASSLGGLAGGQETQYF
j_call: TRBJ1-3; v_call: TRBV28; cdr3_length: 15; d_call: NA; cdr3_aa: CASSYRGETGNTIYF
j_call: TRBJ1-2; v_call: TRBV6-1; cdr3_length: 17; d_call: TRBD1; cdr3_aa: CASSEAVGQANNYGYTF
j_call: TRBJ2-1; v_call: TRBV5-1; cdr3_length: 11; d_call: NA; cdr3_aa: CASSLVAEQFF
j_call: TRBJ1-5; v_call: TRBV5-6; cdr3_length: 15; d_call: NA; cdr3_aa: CASSTGRISNQPQHF
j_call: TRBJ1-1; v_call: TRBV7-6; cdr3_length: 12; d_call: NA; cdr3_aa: CASSLAQGETFF
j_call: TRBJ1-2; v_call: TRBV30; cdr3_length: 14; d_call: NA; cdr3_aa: CAWSSQGSNYGYTF
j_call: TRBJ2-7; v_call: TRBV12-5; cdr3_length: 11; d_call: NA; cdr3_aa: CASGSSGEQYF
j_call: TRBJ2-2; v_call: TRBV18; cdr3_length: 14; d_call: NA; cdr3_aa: CASDSERNTGELFF
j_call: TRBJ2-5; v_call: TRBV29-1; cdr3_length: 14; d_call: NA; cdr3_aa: CSVDRPGARETQYF
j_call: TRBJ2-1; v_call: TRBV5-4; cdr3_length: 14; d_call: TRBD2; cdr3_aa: CASSSSGGTNEQFF
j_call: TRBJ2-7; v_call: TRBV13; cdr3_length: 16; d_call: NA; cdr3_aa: CASSLEFPDNSYEQYF
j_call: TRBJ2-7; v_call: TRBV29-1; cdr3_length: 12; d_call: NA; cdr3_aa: CSVTSSPYEQYF
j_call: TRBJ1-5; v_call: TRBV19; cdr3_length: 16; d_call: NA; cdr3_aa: CASSPRTEAKNQPQHF
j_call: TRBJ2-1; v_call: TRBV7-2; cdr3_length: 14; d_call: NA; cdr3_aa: CASSPMRTNNEQFF
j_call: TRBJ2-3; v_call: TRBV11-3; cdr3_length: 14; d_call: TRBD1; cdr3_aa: CASSAGQGTDTQYF
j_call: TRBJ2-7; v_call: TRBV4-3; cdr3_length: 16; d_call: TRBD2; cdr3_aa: CASSQEPGLAHYEQYF
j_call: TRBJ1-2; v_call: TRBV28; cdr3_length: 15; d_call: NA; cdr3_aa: CASSLRDLRRYGYTF
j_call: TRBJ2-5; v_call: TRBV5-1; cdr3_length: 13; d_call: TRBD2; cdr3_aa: CASSGTSAETQYF
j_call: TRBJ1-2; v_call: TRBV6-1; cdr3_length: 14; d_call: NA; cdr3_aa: CASSALPHLYGYTF
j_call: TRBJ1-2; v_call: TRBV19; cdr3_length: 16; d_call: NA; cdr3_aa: CASTPLAGSMVGGYTF
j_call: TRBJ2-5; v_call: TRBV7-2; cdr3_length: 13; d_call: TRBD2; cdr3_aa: CASTRGVGETQYF
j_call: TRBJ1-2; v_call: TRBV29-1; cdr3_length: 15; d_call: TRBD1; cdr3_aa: CSVEGGGGAHYGYTF
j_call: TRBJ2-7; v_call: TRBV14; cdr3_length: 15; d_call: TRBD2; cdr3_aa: CASSQGLAGTYEQYF
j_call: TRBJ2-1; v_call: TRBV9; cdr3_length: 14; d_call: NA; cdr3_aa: CASSVDPLGNEQFF
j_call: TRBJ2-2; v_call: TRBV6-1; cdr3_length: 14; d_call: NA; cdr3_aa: CASSLGAITGELFF
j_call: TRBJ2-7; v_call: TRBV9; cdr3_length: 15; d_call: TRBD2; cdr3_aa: CASSAGTSGSYEQYF